The next 2 T cell receptor beta chains were all read from a single sample in a study of blood T cell repertoires in COVID-19. The method was immunoSEQ multiplex PCR; TCRdb's version includes in-frame clones alone and lacks a portion of them. The sample includes some 73,000 clones, roughly 85% seen only once; the top ten take 9.6%. Sequenced input: peripheral blood. Receptors originate from a man in his fifties or sixties with COVID-19, enrolled during active disease.

This clone has a handful of counts. This CDR3 is CASGFPGQLNGYTF. In nucleotides, the CDR3 is TGCGCCAGCGGTTTTCCGGGACAGTTGAATGGCTACACCTTC. The V call is TRBV10-2, the J call TRBJ1-2; 7 nucleotides line up with TRBD1. The CDR3 sequence is 14 residues long. V lost 8 bases to trimming and J lost 6 bases; unmatched junction nucleotides: 12. Germline V CDR1 and CDR2: WSHSY, SAAADI.

V gene TRBV3-1 (or the pseudogene TRBV3-2) combines with J gene TRBJ1-1; D ambiguous. Germline loops: CDR1 LGHDT, CDR2 YNNKEL (reference sequence). The CDR3 has 12 residues. V lost 1 base and J lost 5, with 5 bases in between. The CDR3 region has the DNA TGTGCCAGCAGCCAAGTTAAAACTGAAGCTTTCTTT. Encoded protein: CASSQVKTEAFF.